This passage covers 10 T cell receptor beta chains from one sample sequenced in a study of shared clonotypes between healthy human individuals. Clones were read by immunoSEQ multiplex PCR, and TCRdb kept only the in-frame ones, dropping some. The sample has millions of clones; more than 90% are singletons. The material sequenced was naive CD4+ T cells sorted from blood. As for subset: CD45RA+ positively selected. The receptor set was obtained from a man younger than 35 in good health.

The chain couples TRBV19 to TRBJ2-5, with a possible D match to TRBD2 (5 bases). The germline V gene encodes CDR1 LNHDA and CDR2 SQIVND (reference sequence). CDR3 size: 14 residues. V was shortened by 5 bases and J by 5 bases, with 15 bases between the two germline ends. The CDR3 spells CASSPRRAEETQYF. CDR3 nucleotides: TGTGCCAGTAGTCCCCGGCGAGCGGAGGAGACCCAGTACTTC.

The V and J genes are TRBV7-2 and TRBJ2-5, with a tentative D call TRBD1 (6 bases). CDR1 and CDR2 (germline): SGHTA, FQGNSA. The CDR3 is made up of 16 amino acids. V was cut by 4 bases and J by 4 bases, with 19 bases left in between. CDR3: CASSSGLGQGSETQYF. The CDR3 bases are TGTGCCAGCAGCTCGGGGTTAGGCCAGGGGTCAGAGACCCAGTACTTC.

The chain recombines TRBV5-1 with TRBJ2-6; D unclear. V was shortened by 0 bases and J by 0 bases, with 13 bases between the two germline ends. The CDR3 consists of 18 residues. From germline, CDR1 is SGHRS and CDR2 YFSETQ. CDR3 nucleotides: TGCGCCAGCAGCTTGGTTCCAGGCCTTACCTCTGGGGCCAACGTCCTGACTTTC. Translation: CASSLVPGLTSGANVLTF.

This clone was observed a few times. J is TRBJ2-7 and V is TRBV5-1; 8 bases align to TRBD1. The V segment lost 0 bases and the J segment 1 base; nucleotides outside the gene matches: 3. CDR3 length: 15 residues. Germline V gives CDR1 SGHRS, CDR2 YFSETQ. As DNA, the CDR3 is TGCGCCAGCAGCTTGGGGACAGGGATTTCCTACGAGCAGTACTTC. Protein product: CASSLGTGISYEQYF.

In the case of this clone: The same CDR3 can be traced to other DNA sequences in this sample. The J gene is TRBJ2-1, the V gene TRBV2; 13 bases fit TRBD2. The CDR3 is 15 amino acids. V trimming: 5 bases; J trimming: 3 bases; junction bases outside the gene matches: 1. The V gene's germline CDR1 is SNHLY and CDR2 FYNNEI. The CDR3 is CASSRTSGGYNEQFF. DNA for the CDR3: TGTGCCAGCAGTCGGACTAGCGGGGGCTACAATGAGCAGTTCTTC. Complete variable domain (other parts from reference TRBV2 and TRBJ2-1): EPEVTQTPSHQVTQMGQEVILRCVPISNHLYFYWYRQILGQKVEFLVSFYNNEISEKSEIFDDQFSVERPDGSNFTLKIRSTKLEDSAMYFCASSRTSGGYNEQFFGPGTRLTVL.

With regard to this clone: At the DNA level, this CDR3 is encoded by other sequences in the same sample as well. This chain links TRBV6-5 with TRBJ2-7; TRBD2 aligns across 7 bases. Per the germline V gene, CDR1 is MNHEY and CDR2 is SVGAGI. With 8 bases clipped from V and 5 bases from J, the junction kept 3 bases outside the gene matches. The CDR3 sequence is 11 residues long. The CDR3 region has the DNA TGTGCCAGCGGTCGGGGGGACGAGCAGTACTTC. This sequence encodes CASGRGDEQYF.

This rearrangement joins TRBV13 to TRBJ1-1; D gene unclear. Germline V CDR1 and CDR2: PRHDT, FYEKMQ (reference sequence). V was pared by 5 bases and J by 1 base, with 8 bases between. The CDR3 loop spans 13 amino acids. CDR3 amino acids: CASSPRRNTEAFF. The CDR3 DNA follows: TGTGCCAGCAGCCCTCGACGGAACACTGAAGCTTTCTTT.

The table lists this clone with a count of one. The CDR3, as DNA: TGTGCCAGCGGGATTTCTAGGGGGACCTACAATGAGCAGTTCTTC. Translated: CASGISRGTYNEQFF. The V call is TRBV28, the J call TRBJ2-1; possibly TRBD1 for D (6 bases). This CDR3 is 15 amino acids long. Trimming cost V 8 bases and J 2 bases, with 16 bases left between them. The germline gives CDR1 MDHEN, CDR2 SYDVKM.

This CDR3 reads CASSMGLAGHEQYF. CDR3 DNA sequence: TGTGCCAGCAGCATGGGACTAGCTGGCCACGAGCAGTACTTC. The chain joins TRBV21-1 to TRBJ2-7; the table assigns TRBD2, which was not confirmed against the DNA. TRBV21-1 is listed as a pseudogene. The CDR3 length is 14 residues.

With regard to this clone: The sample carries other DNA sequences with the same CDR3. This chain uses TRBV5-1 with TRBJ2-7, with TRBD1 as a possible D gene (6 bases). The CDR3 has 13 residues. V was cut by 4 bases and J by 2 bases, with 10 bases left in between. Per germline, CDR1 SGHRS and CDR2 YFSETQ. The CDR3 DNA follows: TGCGCCAGCAGCCGGGACACAGCCTACGAGCAGTACTTC. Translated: CASSRDTAYEQYF.